The rows below give T cell receptor beta chains drawn from one sample of a study of OX40 agonist ivuxolimab in advanced cancers. Here immunoSEQ multiplex PCR was the method, and the copy in TCRdb shows in-frame clones only, minus some. The sample includes tens of thousands of clones, over 75% seen only once; the top ten take roughly 5%. The sample was CD4+ or CD8+ T cells sorted from blood, taken in a trial of the OX40 agonist ivuxolimab. The receptors shown here come from an adult with an advanced solid tumor such as melanoma, head and neck, liver or kidney cancer. Both conserved end residues are part of each CDR3. The order of the fields is CDR3 DNA, CDR3 protein, D gene, V gene, clone size, J gene. The D gene is left open where the match is weak. Clone sizes are given selectively: once, few, many, or a class where the clone is expanded.

CDR3nt: TGTGCCAGCAGCTTAGCTCATGCGGAACCGCCCCAGCATTTT
CDR3aa: CASSLAHAEPPQHF
d_gene: -
v_gene: TRBV7-6
abundance: -
j_gene: TRBJ1-5

CDR3nt: TGTGCCAGCAGCCCACCGGGGATCACTAGGGATGAGCAGTTCTTC
CDR3aa: CASSPPGITRDEQFF
d_gene: -
v_gene: TRBV7-9
abundance: -
j_gene: TRBJ2-1

CDR3nt: TGTGCCAGCAGCGTAGGTCTAGCGGGGCTTGAGCAGTTCTTC
CDR3aa: CASSVGLAGLEQFF
d_gene: TRBD2
v_gene: TRBV9
abundance: -
j_gene: TRBJ2-1

CDR3nt: TGTGCCAGCCACCAGAGACAGGGAAGCACTGAAGCTTTCTTT
CDR3aa: CASHQRQGSTEAFF
d_gene: TRBD1
v_gene: TRBV6-6
abundance: -
j_gene: TRBJ1-1

CDR3nt: TGTGCCACCACCAACCTGGGGGCGGGGGGGACAGATACGCAGTATTTT
CDR3aa: CATTNLGAGGTDTQYF
d_gene: TRBD2
v_gene: TRBV15
abundance: -
j_gene: TRBJ2-3

CDR3nt: TGTGCCAGCAGCTTAGCAGGGACTGGCGGCTATGGCTACACCTTC
CDR3aa: CASSLAGTGGYGYTF
d_gene: -
v_gene: TRBV7-9
abundance: -
j_gene: TRBJ1-2

CDR3nt: TGTGCCAGCAGTTATTCGCGGACAGGGTGGGACACTGAAGCTTTCTTT
CDR3aa: CASSYSRTGWDTEAFF
d_gene: TRBD1
v_gene: TRBV6-5
abundance: few
j_gene: TRBJ1-1

CDR3nt: TGTGCCAGCAGCCCGAACGCAGGGGACTACGAGCAGTACTTC
CDR3aa: CASSPNAGDYEQYF
d_gene: -
v_gene: TRBV5-8
abundance: -
j_gene: TRBJ2-7

CDR3nt: TGTGCCAGTAGTATAAAGGGCCTGGGCAGGGGTAGGGACCAAGAGACCCAGTACTTC
CDR3aa: CASSIKGLGRGRDQETQYF
d_gene: -
v_gene: TRBV19
abundance: -
j_gene: TRBJ2-5

CDR3nt: TGTGCCTGGACCCACGTGGCGGGAGGATACAATGAGCAGTTCTTC
CDR3aa: CAWTHVAGGYNEQFF
d_gene: TRBD2
v_gene: TRBV30
abundance: once
j_gene: TRBJ2-1

CDR3nt: TGTGCCAGCAGTTTACTTGGCAGGGAAAGTGAAGCTTTCTTT
CDR3aa: CASSLLGRESEAFF
d_gene: -
v_gene: TRBV28
abundance: -
j_gene: TRBJ1-1

CDR3nt: TGCGCCAGCAGCTTGGTAGGGCAGGGGGATGGCTACACCTTC
CDR3aa: CASSLVGQGDGYTF
d_gene: TRBD1
v_gene: TRBV5-1
abundance: -
j_gene: TRBJ1-2

CDR3nt: TGTGCCAGCAGATTTAGACAGGGGATGAACACTGAAGCTTTCTTT
CDR3aa: CASRFRQGMNTEAFF
d_gene: TRBD1
v_gene: TRBV5-8
abundance: -
j_gene: TRBJ1-1

CDR3nt: TGTGCCAGCCGACCGGAGGGACAGAACACCGGGGAGCTGTTTTTT
CDR3aa: CASRPEGQNTGELFF
d_gene: -
v_gene: TRBV6-4
abundance: -
j_gene: TRBJ2-2

CDR3nt: TGTGCCAGCTCACCACTCCAAACCGGACAGGCGGGGGAGACCCAGTACTTC
CDR3aa: CASSPLQTGQAGETQYF
d_gene: -
v_gene: TRBV18
abundance: -
j_gene: TRBJ2-5

CDR3nt: TGTGCCAGCAGCTTAGCGGGGGCGAGCACAGATACGCAGTATTTT
CDR3aa: CASSLAGASTDTQYF
d_gene: -
v_gene: TRBV7-6
abundance: -
j_gene: TRBJ2-3

CDR3nt: TGTGCAGGGGGACAGGGGCGGCAAGAGACCCAGTACTTC
CDR3aa: CAGGQGRQETQYF
d_gene: TRBD1
v_gene: TRBV7-9
abundance: -
j_gene: TRBJ2-5

CDR3nt: TGTGCCAGCAGCCCCGGACTAGCGGGAGGTGGTAGCGAGACCCAGTACTTC
CDR3aa: CASSPGLAGGGSETQYF
d_gene: TRBD2
v_gene: TRBV7-7
abundance: -
j_gene: TRBJ2-5

CDR3nt: TGTGCCAGTAGTCCGGGGTCTGGGGCCAACGTCCTGACTTTC
CDR3aa: CASSPGSGANVLTF
d_gene: -
v_gene: TRBV19
abundance: -
j_gene: TRBJ2-6

CDR3nt: TGTGCCAGCAGCTTAGACGCGGGAGAAACAAACACCGGGGAGCTGTTTTTT
CDR3aa: CASSLDAGETNTGELFF
d_gene: TRBD2
v_gene: TRBV7-8
abundance: -
j_gene: TRBJ2-2

CDR3nt: TGTGCCAGCAGTTTTCCCCTCGACACACCCTCCTACAATGAGCAGTTCTTC
CDR3aa: CASSFPLDTPSYNEQFF
d_gene: -
v_gene: TRBV28
abundance: -
j_gene: TRBJ2-1

CDR3nt: TGCGCCAGTGCCCCAAGATTCCCCCACTTT
CDR3aa: CASAPRFPHF
d_gene: -
v_gene: TRBV5-1
abundance: -
j_gene: TRBJ1-6

CDR3nt: TGTGCCAGCAGTTTACTTGGCGGGGGAAATCTTCAGCCCCAGCATTTT
CDR3aa: CASSLLGGGNLQPQHF
d_gene: -
v_gene: TRBV28
abundance: -
j_gene: TRBJ1-5

CDR3nt: TGTGCCAGCAGTTCTCTAGCGAATGAGCAGTTCTTC
CDR3aa: CASSSLANEQFF
d_gene: -
v_gene: TRBV27
abundance: -
j_gene: TRBJ2-1

CDR3nt: TGTGCCAGCAGTGGGTCAGCTGGTTCACCCCTCCACTTT
CDR3aa: CASSGSAGSPLHF
d_gene: -
v_gene: TRBV6-1
abundance: -
j_gene: TRBJ1-6

CDR3nt: TGTGCCAGCAGTTATCCCGGGGCTTCTAACTATGGCTACACCTTC
CDR3aa: CASSYPGASNYGYTF
d_gene: -
v_gene: TRBV4-2
abundance: -
j_gene: TRBJ1-2

CDR3nt: TGTGCCAGCAGTATGGACAGGGAGAGCTCCTATAATTCACCCCTCCACTTT
CDR3aa: CASSMDRESSYNSPLHF
d_gene: TRBD1
v_gene: TRBV28
abundance: medium-sized
j_gene: TRBJ1-6

CDR3nt: TGTGCCAGCTGGGGACAGGGGCTTTCACCCCTCCACTTT
CDR3aa: CASWGQGLSPLHF
d_gene: TRBD1
v_gene: TRBV25-1
abundance: -
j_gene: TRBJ1-6

CDR3nt: TGTGCCAGCAGCCAAAGACCGGGACTAGCGGGGCAAGAGACCCAGTACTTC
CDR3aa: CASSQRPGLAGQETQYF
d_gene: TRBD2
v_gene: TRBV7-6
abundance: -
j_gene: TRBJ2-5

CDR3nt: TGCGCCGGAACAGGGCCGAACTATGGCTACACCTTC
CDR3aa: CAGTGPNYGYTF
d_gene: -
v_gene: TRBV4-3
abundance: -
j_gene: TRBJ1-2

CDR3nt: TGTGCCAGCAGTCAACCGGGACAGATAAATGAAAAACTGTTTTTT
CDR3aa: CASSQPGQINEKLFF
d_gene: TRBD1
v_gene: TRBV6-6
abundance: -
j_gene: TRBJ1-4

CDR3nt: TGTGCCAGCAGCTCGGTACAGTGGGAGCAGTTCTTC
CDR3aa: CASSSVQWEQFF
d_gene: -
v_gene: TRBV7-9
abundance: -
j_gene: TRBJ2-1

CDR3nt: TGTGCCAGCAGCTTCAGGTACGAGCAGTACTTC
CDR3aa: CASSFRYEQYF
d_gene: -
v_gene: TRBV5-8
abundance: once
j_gene: TRBJ2-7

CDR3nt: TGTGCCAGCAGCTCAATCGGGGGGGATAGCAATCAGCCCCAGCATTTT
CDR3aa: CASSSIGGDSNQPQHF
d_gene: -
v_gene: TRBV7-9
abundance: -
j_gene: TRBJ1-5

CDR3nt: TGTGCCAGCAGCGTTACCGGGACAGGGGGCTACGAGCAGTACTTC
CDR3aa: CASSVTGTGGYEQYF
d_gene: TRBD1
v_gene: TRBV9
abundance: -
j_gene: TRBJ2-7

CDR3nt: TGTGCCAGCAGCTGGACTAGCGGGATCAACACCGGGGAGCTGTTTTTT
CDR3aa: CASSWTSGINTGELFF
d_gene: TRBD2
v_gene: TRBV13
abundance: -
j_gene: TRBJ2-2

CDR3nt: TGTGCCAGCAGTTTATGGACTAGCGGACAAGAGACCCAGTACTTC
CDR3aa: CASSLWTSGQETQYF
d_gene: TRBD2
v_gene: TRBV27
abundance: once
j_gene: TRBJ2-5

CDR3nt: TGTGCCAGCAGCCCGGGACCTACCGGGTACGGGGCCAACGTCCTGACTTTC
CDR3aa: CASSPGPTGYGANVLTF
d_gene: -
v_gene: TRBV5-8
abundance: -
j_gene: TRBJ2-6

CDR3nt: TGTGCCACCAGCAGGGGAGTAGAGGTTCAGCCCCAGCATTTT
CDR3aa: CATSRGVEVQPQHF
d_gene: -
v_gene: TRBV15
abundance: -
j_gene: TRBJ1-5

CDR3nt: TGTGCCAGCAGTTACTCGACTAGCGGGAGAGGGTACGAGCAGTACTTC
CDR3aa: CASSYSTSGRGYEQYF
d_gene: TRBD2
v_gene: TRBV6-5
abundance: -
j_gene: TRBJ2-7

CDR3nt: TGTGCCAGCAGTGGTAGGACTAGCGGGGCGTCCTACGAGCAGTACTTC
CDR3aa: CASSGRTSGASYEQYF
d_gene: TRBD2
v_gene: TRBV6-6
abundance: few
j_gene: TRBJ2-7

CDR3nt: TGTGCCAGCAGTTTATCGGGGTCCACAGCGCGGGAGCAGTTCTTC
CDR3aa: CASSLSGSTAREQFF
d_gene: -
v_gene: TRBV27
abundance: -
j_gene: TRBJ2-1

CDR3nt: TGTGCCAGCAGCCAAGGTCTGGGGGAAAAACTGTTTTTT
CDR3aa: CASSQGLGEKLFF
d_gene: -
v_gene: TRBV14
abundance: few
j_gene: TRBJ1-4

CDR3nt: TGTGCCAGCAGCATCTTAGACGGACTCCAGTTCTTC
CDR3aa: CASSILDGLQFF
d_gene: -
v_gene: TRBV28
abundance: -
j_gene: TRBJ2-1

CDR3nt: TGTGCCAGTTCCTACGAGCAGTACTTC
CDR3aa: CASSYEQYF
d_gene: -
v_gene: TRBV5-4
abundance: -
j_gene: TRBJ2-7